These 11 T cell receptor beta chains share one sample of origin, sequenced in a study of graft-versus-host responses after intestinal transplantation. The data were produced by immunoSEQ multiplex PCR, yet TCRdb's version contains in-frame clones alone and is incomplete. The table lists around 110,000 clones, 80% to 90% of them singletons. Their antigen targets remain unknown. Source: unstimulated CD4+ T cells sorted from spleen or lymph node cells, taken before transplant. These TCRs come from a human donor who was the organ donor for an intestinal transplant.

The chain employs TRBV7-3 and TRBJ2-7, with 9 bases identical to TRBD1. Germline V gives CDR1 SGHTA, CDR2 FQGTGA. Trimming took 1 base from V and 6 from J; bases not matched to a gene: 4. The CDR3 is 14 amino acids. The CDR3 here is CASSLSGTGSEQYF. The CDR3 nucleotides are TGTGCCAGCAGCTTAAGCGGGACAGGGTCCGAGCAGTACTTC.

The chain uses TRBV5-1 and TRBJ2-2; D is perhaps TRBD2 (6 bases). CDR1 and CDR2 from the germline V gene are SGHRS and YFSETQ. The CDR3 runs 15 residues. V was shortened by 1 base and J by 4 bases, with 11 bases between the two germline ends. The CDR3 region has the DNA TGCGCCAGCAGCTTGAGTCGGGAGCCCACCGGGGAGCTGTTTTTT. It specifies CASSLSREPTGELFF.

The J gene is TRBJ2-5, the V gene TRBV7-3, with a possible D match to TRBD1 (6 bases). The CDR3 sequence is 15 residues long. Trimming stripped 2 bases from V and 2 bases from J, with 12 bases between. Germline CDR1 reads SGHTA; CDR2 reads FQGTGA. The CDR3 region has the DNA TGTGCCAGCAGCTTATTTGGGGGCTCGCAAGAGACCCAGTACTTC. Translated: CASSLFGGSQETQYF.

This chain joins TRBV2 and TRBJ2-7, with 7 bases aligning to TRBD1. Germline CDR1 is SNHLY and CDR2 is FYNNEI. The CDR3 covers 14 residues. Trimming cost V 6 bases and J 3 bases; bases outside gene matches: 8. The CDR3 nucleotides are TGTGCCAGCAGCCTACCGGGACAGAACTACGAGCAGTACTTC. Encoded protein: CASSLPGQNYEQYF. Looking up the rest from reference TRBV2 and TRBJ2-7 gives the full variable domain: EPEVTQTPSHQVTQMGQEVILRCVPISNHLYFYWYRQILGQKVEFLVSFYNNEISEKSEIFDDQFSVERPDGSNFTLKIRSTKLEDSAMYFCASSLPGQNYEQYFGPGTRLTVT.

The chain couples TRBV30 to TRBJ2-7, with D possibly being TRBD2 (5 bases). Germline CDR1 GTSNPN, CDR2 SVGIG (reference sequence). This CDR3 has 13 amino acids. V gave up 1 base and J gave up 6 bases, with 13 bases separating them. The CDR3 is CAWSERLRGEQYF. CDR3 coding DNA: TGTGCCTGGAGTGAAAGGCTTCGGGGCGAGCAGTACTTC. The complete variable domain, with remaining parts taken from reference TRBV30 and TRBJ2-7, reads SQTIHQWPATLVQPVGSPLSLECTVEGTSNPNLYWYRQAAGRGLQLLFYSVGIGQISSEVPQNLSASRPQDRQFILSSKKLLLSDSGFYLCAWSERLRGEQYFGPGTRLTVT.

The V gene is TRBV4-2, the J gene TRBJ2-6, with D uncertain. The germline CDR1 and CDR2 sequences are LGHNA and YNFKEQ. Trimming left V 2 bases short and J 0 bases short, with 14 bases between. CDR3 length: 18 residues. This CDR3 is CASSQTTGRLSGANVLTF. The CDR3 DNA follows: TGTGCCAGCAGCCAAACCACCGGCCGGCTCTCTGGGGCCAACGTCCTGACTTTC.

The chain is built from TRBV6-5 and TRBJ2-5; possible D gene TRBD2, 5 bases. CDR1 MNHEY and CDR2 SVGAGI come from the germline V gene. The CDR3 contains 16 residues. Trimming left V 1 base short and J 5 bases short, with 17 bases between. The CDR3 nucleotides are TGTGCCAGCAGTTACTTTGGAGACGGCGGCGGGGAGACCCAGTACTTC. It codes for CASSYFGDGGGETQYF.

This clone was recorded once. This chain uses TRBV27 with TRBJ2-3; 9 nucleotides match TRBD2. The V segment lost 5 bases and the J segment 5 bases; nucleotides outside the gene matches: 11. The CDR3 is made up of 16 amino acids. CDR1 and CDR2 from the germline V gene are MNHEY and SMNVEV (reference sequence). CDR3: CASSPVAGARRDTQYF. In nucleotides, the CDR3 is TGTGCCAGCAGTCCAGTAGCGGGGGCCAGGAGAGATACGCAGTATTTT.

This sequence joins TRBV6-1 and TRBJ1-3; no reliable D call. Per the germline V gene, CDR1 is MNHNS and CDR2 is SASEGT. V gave up 7 bases and J gave up 4 bases, with 11 bases separating them. CDR3 size: 13 residues. In DNA form, the CDR3 reads TGTGCCAGCAACCAAGTGAGGGGAAACACCATATATTTT. This gives the protein CASNQVRGNTIYF.

This chain links TRBV7-9 with TRBJ1-1, with 8 bases fitting TRBD1. The CDR3 spans 13 residues. V shed 8 bases, J shed 4 bases, and the junction held 6 bases outside the gene matches. Germline lookup yields CDR1 SEHNR and CDR2 FQNEAQ (reference sequence). In DNA form, the CDR3 reads TGTGCCAGCTTGAGGGACAGGCCCACTGAAGCTTTCTTT. Translating it yields CASLRDRPTEAFF.

This clone was observed once. The chain is built from TRBV6-5 and TRBJ1-6; D not resolved. The germline gives CDR1 MNHEY, CDR2 SVGAGI. V was clipped by 0 bases and J by 4 bases, with 4 bases between them. CDR3 length: 14 residues. The CDR3 reads CASSYSGYNSPLHF. The CDR3 DNA reads as TGTGCCAGCAGTTACTCTGGTTATAATTCACCCCTCCACTTT.